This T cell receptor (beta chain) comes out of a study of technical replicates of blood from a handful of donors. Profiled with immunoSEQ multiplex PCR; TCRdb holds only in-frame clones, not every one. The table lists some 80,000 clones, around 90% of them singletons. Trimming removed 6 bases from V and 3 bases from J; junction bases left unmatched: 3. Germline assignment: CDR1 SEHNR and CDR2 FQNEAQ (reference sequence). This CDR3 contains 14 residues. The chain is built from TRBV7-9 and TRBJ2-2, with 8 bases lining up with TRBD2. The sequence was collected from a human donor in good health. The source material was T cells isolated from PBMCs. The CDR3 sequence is CASRWTSHTGELFF. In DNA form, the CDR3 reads TGTGCCAGCAGGTGGACTAGCCACACCGGGGAGCTGTTTTTT. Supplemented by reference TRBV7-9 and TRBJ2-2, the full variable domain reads DTGVSQNPRHKITKRGQNVTFRCDPISEHNRLYWYRQTLGQGPEFLTYFQNEAQLEKSRLLSDRFSAERPKGSFSTLEIQRTEQGDSAMYLCASRWTSHTGELFFGEGSRLTVL.